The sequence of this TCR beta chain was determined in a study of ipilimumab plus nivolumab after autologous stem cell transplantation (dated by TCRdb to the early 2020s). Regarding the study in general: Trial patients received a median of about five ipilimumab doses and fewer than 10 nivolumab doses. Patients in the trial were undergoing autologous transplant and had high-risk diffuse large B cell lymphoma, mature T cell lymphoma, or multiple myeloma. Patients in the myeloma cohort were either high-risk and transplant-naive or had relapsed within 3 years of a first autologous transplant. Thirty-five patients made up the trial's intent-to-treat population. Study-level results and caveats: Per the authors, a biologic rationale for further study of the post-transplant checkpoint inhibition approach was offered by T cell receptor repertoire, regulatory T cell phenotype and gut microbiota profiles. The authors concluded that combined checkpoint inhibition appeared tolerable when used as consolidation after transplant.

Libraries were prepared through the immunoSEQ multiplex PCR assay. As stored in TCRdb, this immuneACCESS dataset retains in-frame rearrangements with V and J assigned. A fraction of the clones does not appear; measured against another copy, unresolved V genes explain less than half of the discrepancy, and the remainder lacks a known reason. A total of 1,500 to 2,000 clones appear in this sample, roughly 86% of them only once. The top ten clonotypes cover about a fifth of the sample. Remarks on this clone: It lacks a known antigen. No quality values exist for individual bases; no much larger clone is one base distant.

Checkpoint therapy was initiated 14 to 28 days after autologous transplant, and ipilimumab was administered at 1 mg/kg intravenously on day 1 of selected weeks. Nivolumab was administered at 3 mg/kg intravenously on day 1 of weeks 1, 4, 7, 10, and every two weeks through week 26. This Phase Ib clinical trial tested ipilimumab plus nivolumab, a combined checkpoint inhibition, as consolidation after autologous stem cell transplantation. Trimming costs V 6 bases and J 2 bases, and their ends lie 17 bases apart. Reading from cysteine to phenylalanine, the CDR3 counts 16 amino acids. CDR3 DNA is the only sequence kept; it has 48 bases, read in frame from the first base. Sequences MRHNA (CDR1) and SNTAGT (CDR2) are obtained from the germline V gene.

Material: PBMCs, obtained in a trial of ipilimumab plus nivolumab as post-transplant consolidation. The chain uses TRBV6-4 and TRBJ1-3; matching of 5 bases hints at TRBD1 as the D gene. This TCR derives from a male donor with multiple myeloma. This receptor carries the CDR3 CASSPSGGGPGNTIYF. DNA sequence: TGTGCCAGCAGCCCGTCGGGGGGAGGACCTGGAAACACCATATATTTT.